A selection of T cell receptor beta chains follows, all from one sample in a study of T cell changes during pregnancy in multiple sclerosis. Only in-frame clones appear in the TCRdb table, and some are missing; sequencing was by immunoSEQ multiplex PCR. The data show under 95,000 clones, with just under 95% seen just once and about 0.72% held by the top ten. The sample consisted of peripheral blood, taken in the second trimester of pregnancy. The receptors shown here come from a female donor in good health, enrolled as a control in a pregnancy study. Both conserved end residues are part of each CDR3. D genes are given only for firm matches. Size is stated for part of the rows, as once, few or many counts, or as a class when the clone is expanded.

J gene	clone size	V gene	D gene	CDR3 DNA	CDR3 protein
TRBJ2-7	-	TRBV21-1	-	TGTGCCAGCAGCCCCCCCTACGGGCCGCGCAGGGACGAGCAGTACTTC	CASSPPYGPRRDEQYF
TRBJ1-1	-	TRBV27	TRBD1	TGTGCCAGCAGTTCGTTGACAGGGCCGAACACTGAAGCTTTCTTT	CASSSLTGPNTEAFF
TRBJ1-1	-	TRBV7-8	-	TGTGCCAGCAGCACAGGGTATGCGGCGGACACTGAAGCTTTCTTT	CASSTGYAADTEAFF
TRBJ1-1	-	TRBV5-4	-	TGTGCCAGCAGCTTGCAGGGGATCGCTGAAGCTTTCTTT	CASSLQGIAEAFF
TRBJ2-1	-	TRBV4-3	TRBD1	TGCGCCAGCAGCCAATCGGGACAGAGATACAATGAGCAGTTCTTC	CASSQSGQRYNEQFF
TRBJ2-5	-	TRBV7-9	TRBD2	TGTGCCAGCAGCCCGGGAGCGGGGGGAGAGACCCAGTACTTC	CASSPGAGGETQYF
TRBJ1-1	-	TRBV19	-	TGTGCCAGTAGTTCTTTGCAGAATGTGGCTGAAGCTTTCTTT	CASSSLQNVAEAFF
TRBJ1-2	-	TRBV7-3	-	TGTGCCAGCAGCTTAAACGCCCGGAGGGACTATGGCTACACCTTC	CASSLNARRDYGYTF
TRBJ1-2	-	TRBV19	-	TGTGCCAGTAGTCCTTGGTCACGAGCTAACTATGGCTACACCTTC	CASSPWSRANYGYTF
TRBJ2-1	-	TRBV5-1	TRBD2	TGCGCCAGCAGCTCCCCCCAGGGCGGGGGGGCCTTCAATGAGCAGTTCTTC	CASSSPQGGGAFNEQFF
TRBJ1-2	-	TRBV7-2	TRBD1	TGTGCCAGCAGCTTAAATCAGGGGGCGGTGGACTATGGCTACACCTTC	CASSLNQGAVDYGYTF
TRBJ1-2	-	TRBV5-6	TRBD1	TGTGCCAGCAGCTCTGGACAGGGAGGCTACACCTTC	CASSSGQGGYTF
TRBJ1-1	-	TRBV5-8	-	TGTGCCAGCAGCTTGGAGCAGCGTCGCGCTGAAGCTTTCTTT	CASSLEQRRAEAFF
TRBJ1-5	-	TRBV15	TRBD1	TGTGCCACCAGCAGAGGTGAGACAGGGGTCGTTAATCAGCCCCAGCATTTT	CATSRGETGVVNQPQHF
TRBJ1-2	-	TRBV6-6	TRBD1	TGTGCCAGCATTAGCGGGACAGCCTTTTATGGCTACACCTTC	CASISGTAFYGYTF
TRBJ1-2	once	TRBV19	-	TGTGCCAGTAGTATAGTTATCGGGATCCAGGGCTACACCTTC	CASSIVIGIQGYTF
TRBJ1-1	-	TRBV19	-	TGTGCCAGTATGGAGACGGAAAACACTGAAGCTTTCTTT	CASMETENTEAFF
TRBJ2-2	-	TRBV7-3	-	TGTGCCAGCAGCTTATCCTCAGGACATAACACCGGGGAGCTGTTTTTT	CASSLSSGHNTGELFF
TRBJ2-5	-	TRBV6-1	-	TGTGCCAGCAGTGAAATGCTAGGCCAGCAAGAGACCCAGTACTTC	CASSEMLGQQETQYF
TRBJ2-6	-	TRBV5-1	TRBD1	TGCGCCAGCAGCTTGACCAGGGGGCCATACTTCGAAGACTCTGGGGCCAACGTCCTGACTTTC	CASSLTRGPYFEDSGANVLTF
TRBJ1-1	-	TRBV28	TRBD1	TGTGCCAGCAGTTTGGGGACAGGTCTTATCATGAACACTGAAGCTTTCTTT	CASSLGTGLIMNTEAFF
TRBJ2-7	-	TRBV30	TRBD1	TGTGCCTGGAGTTCAGGGGGCGCGTCCCCCTACGAGCAGTACTTC	CAWSSGGASPYEQYF
TRBJ2-1	few	TRBV6-4	TRBD1	TGTGCCAGCAGCGAGACAGGGGAAGGTGAGCAGTTCTTC	CASSETGEGEQFF
TRBJ2-7	-	TRBV25-1	TRBD2	TGTGCCAGCTCGAAAGCGGGGACGACCTACGAGCAGTACTTC	CASSKAGTTYEQYF
TRBJ2-6	-	TRBV5-1	-	TGCGCCAGCAGCTTGGGTAGCTCTGGGGCCAACGTCCTGACTTTC	CASSLGSSGANVLTF
TRBJ2-1	-	TRBV9	-	TGTGCCAGCAGCGTAGACAGGTCCTCCTACAATGAGCAGTTCTTC	CASSVDRSSYNEQFF
TRBJ2-3	-	TRBV19	TRBD2	TGTGCCAGTAGACCCCTAGCGGGGGGGCCAGATACGCAGTATTTT	CASRPLAGGPDTQYF
TRBJ1-1	-	TRBV2	-	TGTGCCAGCATTGACGGACGGGGGAACACTGAAGCTTTCTTT	CASIDGRGNTEAFF
TRBJ1-2	-	TRBV6-5	-	TGTGCCAGCAGTTATGGTCCGGAGTACTATGGCTACACCTTC	CASSYGPEYYGYTF
TRBJ2-5	-	TRBV4-1	TRBD1	TGCGCCAGCAGCCCGGACAGGGAAGAGACCCAGTACTTC	CASSPDREETQYF
TRBJ2-1	-	TRBV12-5	TRBD2	TGTGCTAGTGCATCGGGGGGGCTCAATGAGCAGTTCTTC	CASASGGLNEQFF
TRBJ2-7	-	TRBV7-2	TRBD2	TGTGCCAGCAGCTTAGTGTGGGGGGGAACCTACGAGCAGTACTTC	CASSLVWGGTYEQYF
TRBJ1-2	-	TRBV5-1	TRBD1	TGCGCCAGCAGTGGGACAGGGGGCGCTGGCTATGGCTACACCTTC	CASSGTGGAGYGYTF
TRBJ1-4	once	TRBV2	-	TGTGCCAGCAGGGGGTGGGGGGTCGAAAAACTGTTTTTT	CASRGWGVEKLFF
TRBJ1-4	-	TRBV14	-	TGTGCCAGCAGCCAAGAGGGCAGTAGGGGAAAACTGTTTTTT	CASSQEGSRGKLFF
TRBJ1-1	few	TRBV29-1	-	TGCAGCGCCTGCACGGACAGTGAAGCTTTCTTT	CSACTDSEAFF
TRBJ1-1	-	TRBV4-2	TRBD1	TGTGCCAGCAGCCAAGAATCAGGACAGGGGCACACTGAAGCTTTCTTT	CASSQESGQGHTEAFF
TRBJ1-2	-	TRBV5-1	TRBD1	TGCGCCAGCAGGCCCGACAGGGGGACTTATGGCTACACCTTC	CASRPDRGTYGYTF
TRBJ2-3	-	TRBV15	TRBD2	TGTGCCGCGAGCGGGGGGGAAGGGACAGATACGCAGTATTTT	CAASGGEGTDTQYF